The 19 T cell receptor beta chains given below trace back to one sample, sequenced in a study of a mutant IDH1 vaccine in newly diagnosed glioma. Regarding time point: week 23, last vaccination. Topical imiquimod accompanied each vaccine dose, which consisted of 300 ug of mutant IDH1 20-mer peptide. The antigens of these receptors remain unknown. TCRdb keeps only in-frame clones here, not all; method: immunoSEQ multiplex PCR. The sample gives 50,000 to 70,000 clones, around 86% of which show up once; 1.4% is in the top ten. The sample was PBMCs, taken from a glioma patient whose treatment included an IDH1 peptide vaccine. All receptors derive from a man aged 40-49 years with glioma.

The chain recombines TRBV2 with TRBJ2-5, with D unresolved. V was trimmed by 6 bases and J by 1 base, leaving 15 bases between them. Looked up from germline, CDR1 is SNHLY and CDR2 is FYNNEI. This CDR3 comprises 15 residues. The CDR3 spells CASSQDGQSQETQYF. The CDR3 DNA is TGTGCCAGCAGCCAGGACGGGCAGAGCCAAGAGACCCAGTACTTC.

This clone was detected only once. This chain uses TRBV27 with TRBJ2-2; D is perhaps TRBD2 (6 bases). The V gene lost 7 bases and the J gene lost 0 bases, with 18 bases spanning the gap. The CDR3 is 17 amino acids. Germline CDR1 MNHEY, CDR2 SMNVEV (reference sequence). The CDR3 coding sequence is TGTGCCAGCACCTACGGGGGACGATTAGCGAACACCGGGGAGCTGTTTTTT. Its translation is CASTYGGRLANTGELFF.

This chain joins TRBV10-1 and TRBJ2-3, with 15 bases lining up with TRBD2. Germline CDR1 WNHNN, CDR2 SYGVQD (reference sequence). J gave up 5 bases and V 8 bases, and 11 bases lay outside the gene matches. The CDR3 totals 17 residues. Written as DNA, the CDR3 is TGCGCCAGCCGCCTTAATGGGACTAGCGGGAGGAGAGATACGCAGTATTTT. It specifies CASRLNGTSGRRDTQYF.

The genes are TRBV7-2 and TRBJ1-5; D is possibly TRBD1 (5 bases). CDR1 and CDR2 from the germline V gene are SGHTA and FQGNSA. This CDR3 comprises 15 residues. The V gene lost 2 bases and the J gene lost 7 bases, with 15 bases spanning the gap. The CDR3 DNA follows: TGTGCCAGCAGCTTAAATTGGGGGGGAAAACAGCCCCAGCATTTT. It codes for CASSLNWGGKQPQHF.

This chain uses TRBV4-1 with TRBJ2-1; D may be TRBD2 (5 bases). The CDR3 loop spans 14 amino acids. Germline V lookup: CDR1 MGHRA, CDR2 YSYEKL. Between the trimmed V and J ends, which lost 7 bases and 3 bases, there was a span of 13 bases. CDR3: CASKRETNYNEQFF. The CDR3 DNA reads TGCGCCAGCAAGCGCGAGACTAACTACAATGAGCAGTTCTTC.

CDR3 DNA: TGTGCCAGCAGTGTACGACAGAGATACCAAGAGACCCAGTACTTC. It translates to CASSVRQRYQETQYF. The chain couples TRBV27 to TRBJ2-5; a weak D match, TRBD1 (5 bases). With 5 bases removed from V and 0 bases from J, the gap between germline ends came to 13 bases. Germline V gene data show CDR1 as MNHEY and CDR2 as SMNVEV (reference sequence). This CDR3 has 15 amino acids.

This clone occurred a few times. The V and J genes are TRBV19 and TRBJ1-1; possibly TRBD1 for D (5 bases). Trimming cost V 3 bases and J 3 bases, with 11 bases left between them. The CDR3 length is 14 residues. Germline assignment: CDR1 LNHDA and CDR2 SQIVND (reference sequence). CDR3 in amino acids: CASSIMGVDTEAFF. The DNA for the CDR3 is TGTGCCAGTAGTATCATGGGGGTTGACACTGAAGCTTTCTTT.

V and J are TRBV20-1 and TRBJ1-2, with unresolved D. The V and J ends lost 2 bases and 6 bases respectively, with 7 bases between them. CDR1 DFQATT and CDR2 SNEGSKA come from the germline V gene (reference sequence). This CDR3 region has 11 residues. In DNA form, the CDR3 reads TGCAGTGCTAGATTAGAGAATGGCTACACCTTC. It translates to CSARLENGYTF.

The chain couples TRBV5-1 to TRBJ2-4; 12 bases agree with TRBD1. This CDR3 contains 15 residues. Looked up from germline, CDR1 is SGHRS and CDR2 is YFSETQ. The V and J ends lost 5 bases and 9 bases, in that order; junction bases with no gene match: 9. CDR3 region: CASSAGTGGLGIQYF. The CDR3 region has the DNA TGCGCCAGCAGTGCCGGGACAGGGGGCCTGGGCATTCAGTACTTC. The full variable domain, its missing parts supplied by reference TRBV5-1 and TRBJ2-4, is KAGVTQTPRYLIKTRGQQVTLSCSPISGHRSVSWYQQTPGQGLQFLFEYFSETQRNKGNFPGRFSGRQFSNSRSEMNVSTLELGDSALYLCASSAGTGGLGIQYFGAGTRLSVL.

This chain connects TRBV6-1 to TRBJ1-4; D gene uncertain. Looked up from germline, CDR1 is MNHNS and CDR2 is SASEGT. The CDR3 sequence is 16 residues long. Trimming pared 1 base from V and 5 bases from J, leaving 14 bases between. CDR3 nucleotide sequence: TGTGCCAGCAGTGAAGAAACCGTTACTCCAAATGAAAAACTGTTTTTT. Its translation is CASSEETVTPNEKLFF.

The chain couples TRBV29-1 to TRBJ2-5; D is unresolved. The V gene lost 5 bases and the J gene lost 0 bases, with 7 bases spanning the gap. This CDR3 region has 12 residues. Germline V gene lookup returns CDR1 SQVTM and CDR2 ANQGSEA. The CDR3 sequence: CSVLQNQETQYF. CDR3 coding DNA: TGCAGCGTTCTACAAAACCAAGAGACCCAGTACTTC.

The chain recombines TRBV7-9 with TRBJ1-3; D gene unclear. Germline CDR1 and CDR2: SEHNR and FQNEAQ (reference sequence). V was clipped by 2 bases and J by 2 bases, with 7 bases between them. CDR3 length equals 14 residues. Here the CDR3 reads CASSLRGAGNTIYF. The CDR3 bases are TGTGCCAGCAGCTTACGGGGAGCTGGAAACACCATATATTTT.

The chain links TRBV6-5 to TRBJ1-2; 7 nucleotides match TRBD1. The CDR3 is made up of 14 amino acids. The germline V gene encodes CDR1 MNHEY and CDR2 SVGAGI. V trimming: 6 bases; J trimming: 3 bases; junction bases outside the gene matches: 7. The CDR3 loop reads CASRNRGRYYGYTF. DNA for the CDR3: TGTGCCAGCAGGAACAGGGGAAGATACTATGGCTACACCTTC.

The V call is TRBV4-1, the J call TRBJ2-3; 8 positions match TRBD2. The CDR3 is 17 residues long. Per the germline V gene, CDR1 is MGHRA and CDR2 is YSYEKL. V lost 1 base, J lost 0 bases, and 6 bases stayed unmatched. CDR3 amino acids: CASSQAAGTRSTDTQYF. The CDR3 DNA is TGCGCCAGCAGCCAAGCAGCCGGGACTAGGAGCACAGATACGCAGTATTTT.

The CDR3 reads CASSVLAGGGRLGDTQYF. The CDR3 nucleotides read TGTGCCAGCAGCGTATTGGCCGGAGGCGGGAGGTTGGGAGATACGCAGTATTTT. This chain uses TRBV9 with TRBJ2-3; 8 nucleotides line up with TRBD2. CDR1 is SGDLS, CDR2 YYNGEE, per germline. V gave up 1 base and J gave up 5 bases; unmatched junction bases: 15. The CDR3 has 18 residues. Full variable domain (rest looked up from reference TRBV9 and TRBJ2-3): DSGVTQTPKHLITATGQRVTLRCSPRSGDLSVYWYQQSLDQGLQFLIQYYNGEERAKGNILERFSAQQFPDLHSELNLSSLELGDSALYFCASSVLAGGGRLGDTQYFGPGTRLTVL.

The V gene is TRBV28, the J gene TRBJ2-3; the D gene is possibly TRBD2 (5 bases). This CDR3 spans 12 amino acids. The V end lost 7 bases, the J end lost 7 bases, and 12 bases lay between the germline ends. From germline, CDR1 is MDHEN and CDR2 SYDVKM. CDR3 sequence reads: CASNSVTNTQYF. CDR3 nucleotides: TGTGCCAGCAATAGCGTAACTAATACGCAGTATTTT.

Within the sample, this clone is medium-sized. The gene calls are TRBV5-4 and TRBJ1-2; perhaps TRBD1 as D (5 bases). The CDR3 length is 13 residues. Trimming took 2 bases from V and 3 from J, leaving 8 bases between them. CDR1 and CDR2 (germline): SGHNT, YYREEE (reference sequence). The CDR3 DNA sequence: TGTGCCAGCAGCTTCGCACAGGACTATGGCTACACCTTC. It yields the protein CASSFAQDYGYTF. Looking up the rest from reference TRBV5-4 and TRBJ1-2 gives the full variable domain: ETGVTQSPTHLIKTRGQQVTLRCSSQSGHNTVSWYQQALGQGPQFIFQYYREEENGRGNFPPRFSGLQFPNYSSELNVNALELDDSALYLCASSFAQDYGYTFGSGTRLTVV.

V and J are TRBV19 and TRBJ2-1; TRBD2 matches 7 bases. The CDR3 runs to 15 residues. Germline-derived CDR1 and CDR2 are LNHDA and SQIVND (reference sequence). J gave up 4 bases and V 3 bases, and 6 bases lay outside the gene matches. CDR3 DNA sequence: TGTGCCAGTAGTATTGCGGGAGTCTCATACAATGAGCAGTTCTTC. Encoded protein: CASSIAGVSYNEQFF.

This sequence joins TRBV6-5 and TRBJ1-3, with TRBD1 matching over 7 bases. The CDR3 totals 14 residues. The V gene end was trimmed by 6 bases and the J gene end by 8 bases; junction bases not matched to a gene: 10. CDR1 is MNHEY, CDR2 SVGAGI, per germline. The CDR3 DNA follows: TGTGCCAGCAGCCAACTACAGGGGAGAGACACCATATATTTT. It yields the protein CASSQLQGRDTIYF.